A selection of T cell receptor beta chains follows, all from one sample in a study of blood T cells in healthy people across ages. TCRdb reprocessed the 5' RACE reads with MiXCR, giving one entry per CDR3 protein. The data show approximately 1.5 million distinct CDR3 sequences, with 35% to 45% seen just once and about 3.8% held by the top ten. Sequencing was performed on blood. The receptors were gathered from a woman aged 18-30 years in good health. Each CDR3 is given with its conserved first and last residue. A D gene is named only where the DNA matches it firmly. Not all rows give a size; the values are once, few, many and, for expanded clones, a class.

d_gene | abundance | j_gene | v_gene | len | CDR3aa | CDR3nt
TRBD1 | - | TRBJ1-2 | TRBV6-4 | 13 | CASRPGQSYGYTF | TGTGCCAGTAGGCCGGGACAGAGCTATGGCTACACCTTC
TRBD1 | - | TRBJ1-1 | TRBV6-2/TRBV6-3 | 16 | CASSYPVPDRGTEAFF | TGTGCCAGCAGTTACCCAGTTCCGGACAGGGGCACTGAAGCTTTCTTT
- | - | TRBJ2-7 | TRBV28 | 12 | CASTDHYNEQYF | TGTGCCAGCACGGACCATTACAATGAGCAGTACTTC
- | - | TRBJ2-3 | TRBV9 | 16 | CASSGPQRQSTDTQYF | TGTGCCAGCAGCGGGCCCCAGAGACAAAGCACAGATACGCAGTATTTT
TRBD1 | few | TRBJ2-1 | TRBV4-1 | 18 | CASSQFPLTGAIYNEQFF | TGCGCCAGCAGCCAATTCCCACTGACAGGGGCGATCTACAATGAGCAGTTCTTC
- | - | TRBJ1-1 | TRBV2 | 13 | CASSGLGDTEAFF | TGTGCCAGCAGTGGGCTCGGGGACACTGAAGCTTTCTTT
TRBD2 | - | TRBJ2-7 | TRBV2 | 15 | CASSARTSSYNEQYF | TGTGCCAGCAGCGCCCGGACTAGCAGCTACAATGAGCAGTACTTC
- | few | TRBJ2-5 | TRBV29-1 | 13 | CSAELKRRETQYF | TGCAGCGCCGAACTGAAGCGACGAGAGACCCAGTACTTC
TRBD1 | - | TRBJ1-6 | TRBV12-3/TRBV12-4 | 12 | CASSHRGSPLHF | TGTGCCAGCAGCCACAGGGGATCACCCCTCCACTTT
TRBD2 | once | TRBJ2-3 | TRBV12-3/TRBV12-4 | 16 | CASSLAAGGNTDTQYF | TGTGCCAGCAGTTTAGCAGCGGGAGGGAACACAGATACGCAGTATTTT
- | few | TRBJ2-1 | TRBV21-1 | 17 | CASSTIVDLLDYNEQFF | TGTGCCAGCAGCACAATAGTTGACCTCCTTGACTACAATGAGCAGTTCTTC
- | - | TRBJ1-1 | TRBV29-1 | 10 | CSVRGELAFF | TGCAGCGTTCGAGGGGAGCTAGCTTTCTTT
TRBD2 | - | TRBJ2-1 | TRBV7-8 | 16 | CASSWERLAGYNEQFF | TGTGCCAGCAGCTGGGAGAGACTAGCGGGCTACAATGAGCAGTTCTTC
- | - | TRBJ1-4 | TRBV12-3/TRBV12-4 | 14 | CASTLGLYHEKLFF | TGTGCCAGCACCTTGGGGTTATACCATGAAAAACTGTTTTTT
- | many | TRBJ2-3 | TRBV29-1 | 11 | CSVRSTDTQYF | TGCAGCGTGCGTAGCACAGATACGCAGTATTTT
TRBD2 | few | TRBJ2-7 | TRBV20-1 | 14 | CSARADSGSYEQYF | TGCAGTGCTAGAGCTGATAGCGGGTCCTACGAGCAGTACTTC
TRBD2 | - | TRBJ2-7 | TRBV5-1 | 14 | CASSVISGSYEQYF | TGCGCCAGCAGCGTGATTAGCGGGAGTTACGAGCAGTACTTC
- | many | TRBJ2-3 | TRBV18 | 11 | CASSPTDTQYF | TGTGCCAGCAGCCCCACAGATACGCAGTATTTT
- | - | TRBJ1-5 | TRBV4-1 | 14 | CASSQGRLDQPQHF | TGCGCCAGCAGCCAAGGGAGGCTAGATCAGCCCCAGCATTTT
- | few | TRBJ1-2 | TRBV20-1 | 13 | CSARAGGSRGYTF | TGCAGTGCTAGAGCCGGGGGGAGTCGTGGCTACACCTTC
TRBD2 | - | TRBJ2-3 | TRBV7-2 | 18 | CASSLVGLAGVGADTQYF | TGTGCCAGCAGCTTAGTCGGTCTAGCGGGAGTCGGCGCAGATACGCAGTATTTT
- | - | TRBJ2-2 | TRBV7-8 | 15 | CASSLGGLGGGELFF | TGTGCCAGCAGTTTAGGTGGACTCGGAGGTGGGGAGCTGTTTTTT
TRBD2 | few | TRBJ2-3 | TRBV9 | 14 | CASSPGLADHTQYF | TGTGCCAGCAGCCCCGGACTAGCGGATCATACGCAGTATTTT
- | - | TRBJ2-7 | TRBV14 | 14 | CASSQGSEYYEQYF | TGTGCCAGCAGCCAAGGTAGCGAATACTACGAGCAGTACTTC
- | few | TRBJ1-3 | TRBV6-5 | 14 | CASTSGISGNTIYF | TGTGCCAGCACCTCAGGGATCTCTGGAAACACCATATATTTT
- | - | TRBJ1-1 | TRBV3-1 | 13 | CASSPGWSAEAFF | TGTGCCAGCAGCCCAGGGTGGAGCGCTGAAGCTTTCTTT
- | few | TRBJ1-6 | TRBV20-1 | 15 | CSARDGGSYNSPLHF | TGCAGTGCTAGAGATGGGGGATCCTATAATTCACCCCTCCACTTT
- | few | TRBJ2-1 | TRBV20-1 | 14 | CSASRTGPYNEQFF | TGCAGTGCTAGCCGGACGGGACCCTACAATGAGCAGTTCTTC